Presented here are 26 T cell receptor beta chains from one specimen sequenced in a study of shared clonotypes between healthy human individuals. TCRdb's copy holds only in-frame clones and misses some; the assay was immunoSEQ multiplex PCR. Among 2.3 million or so clones listed, 93% were seen once. Sequencing was done on a sample of naive CD4+ T cells from PBMCs. The sample's subset: CD45RA+ positively selected. The receptors shown here come from a man aged 18 to 35 in good health. Some clones in this sample may be carry-over from other donors' samples.

The V gene is TRBV27, the J gene TRBJ1-4; no definite D call. V lost 8 bases and J lost 0, with 13 bases in between. CDR1 and CDR2 from the germline V gene are MNHEY and SMNVEV (reference sequence). The CDR3 spans 15 residues. In DNA, the CDR3 is TGTGCCAGCGCCGGGTTATATGCAACTAATGAAAAACTGTTTTTT. This gives the protein CASAGLYATNEKLFF.

The V and J genes are TRBV18 and TRBJ2-4; tentatively, D is TRBD1 or TRBD2 (6 bases each). CDR1 KGHSH and CDR2 LQKENI come from the germline V gene. CDR3 length equals 13 residues. Trimming pared 3 bases from V and 11 bases from J, leaving 14 bases between. The CDR3: CASSPGGVEFQYF. The CDR3 DNA is TGTGCCAGCTCACCGGGGGGCGTTGAGTTTCAGTACTTC.

The chain employs TRBV27 and TRBJ1-1, with D maybe TRBD1 (5 bases). V was pared by 5 bases and J by 4 bases, with 14 bases between. Germline CDR1 and CDR2: MNHEY and SMNVEV (reference sequence). There are 14 residues in the CDR3. The CDR3 region is CASSPLAGLTEAFF. CDR3 coding DNA: TGTGCCAGCAGTCCCTTAGCGGGGCTCACTGAAGCTTTCTTT.

This chain links TRBV1 with TRBJ2-1; the table names TRBD2, a call not compared with the DNA. TRBV1 is recorded as a pseudogene. CDR3 size: 11 residues. CDR3 sequence: CTSSPRDEQFF. CDR3 nucleotides: TGCACCAGCAGCCCTCGGGATGAGCAGTTCTTC.

The V call is TRBV6-4, the J call TRBJ1-5, with TRBD1 as a possible D gene (5 bases). Trimming cost V 6 bases and J 3 bases, with 12 bases left between them. CDR1 is MRHNA and CDR2 is SNTAGT in the germline V gene. The CDR3 length is 14 residues. The CDR3 loop reads CASSPTGNNQPQHF. The CDR3 nucleotides read TGTGCCAGCAGCCCCACAGGAAACAATCAGCCCCAGCATTTT.

The V and J genes are TRBV7-9 and TRBJ2-5; 11 bases line up with TRBD2. Germline CDR1 is SEHNR and CDR2 is FQNEAQ (reference sequence). CDR3 length: 15 residues. The J segment lost 1 base and the V segment lost 4 bases, leaving 2 bases of the junction unmatched. The CDR3 protein is CASSWGTSGQETQYF. The CDR3 nucleotides are TGTGCCAGCAGCTGGGGGACTAGCGGCCAAGAGACCCAGTACTTC.

The chain is built from TRBV5-1 and TRBJ2-3; no clear D. CDR3 size: 16 residues. In germline, CDR1 is SGHRS, CDR2 YFSETQ. V was trimmed by 0 bases and J by 2 bases, leaving 13 bases between them. The CDR3 region has the DNA TGCGCCAGCAGCTTGGTTGGCAGAGCCTCCACAGATACGCAGTATTTT. Its protein product is CASSLVGRASTDTQYF.

This chain joins TRBV19 and TRBJ1-5; TRBD1 aligns across 7 bases. CDR1 and CDR2 from the germline V gene are LNHDA and SQIVND (reference sequence). V lost 3 bases and J lost 3; bases outside the gene matches: 5. The CDR3 totals 15 residues. CDR3 DNA: TGTGCCAGTAGTATTGGTGGGACAGTCAATCAGCCCCAGCATTTT. It yields the protein CASSIGGTVNQPQHF.

This chain joins TRBV7-6 and TRBJ2-3; 12 bases fit TRBD2. This CDR3 region has 16 residues. V dropped 1 base and J dropped 5; count of bases not matched to a gene: 4. Germline loops: CDR1 SGHVS, CDR2 FNYEAQ. As DNA, the CDR3 is TGTGCCAGCAGCTTAGAACGACTAGCGGGAGTAGATACGCAGTATTTT. Protein: CASSLERLAGVDTQYF.

The gene calls are TRBV4-2 and TRBJ2-1; 9 bases agree with TRBD1. V trimming: 5 bases; J trimming: 0 bases; junction bases outside the gene matches: 14. The CDR3 runs to 19 residues. Germline assignment: CDR1 LGHNA and CDR2 YNFKEQ. In nucleotides, the CDR3 is TGTGCCAGCAGCAAGGGACAGGGAGTGCGAGTAAGCTCCTACAATGAGCAGTTCTTC. Protein sequence: CASSKGQGVRVSSYNEQFF.

The chain has TRBV5-6 and TRBJ2-5; D gene ambiguous. V was pared by 4 bases and J by 5 bases, with 12 bases between. The CDR3 runs 13 residues. Germline V gene data show CDR1 as SGHDT and CDR2 as YYEEEE. The CDR3 DNA sequence: TGTGCCAGCAGCGTGGGCCCCCGTGAGACCCAGTACTTC. Protein sequence: CASSVGPRETQYF.

This chain links TRBV7-2 with TRBJ2-1; D is perhaps TRBD2 (5 bases). Per germline, CDR1 SGHTA and CDR2 FQGNSA. V gave up 8 bases and J gave up 6 bases, with 17 bases separating them. The CDR3 is 14 residues long. The CDR3 region has the DNA TGTGCCAGCGCCTTAGGTGCCGCGGGCAATGAGCAGTTCTTC. Encoded protein: CASALGAAGNEQFF.

The rearrangement uses TRBV5-1 and TRBJ1-2, with a tentative D call TRBD1 (5 bases). Germline V lookup: CDR1 SGHRS, CDR2 YFSETQ. The CDR3 spans 15 residues. The V end lost 0 bases, the J end lost 4 bases, and 13 bases lay between the germline ends. The CDR3 DNA reads as TGCGCCAGCAGCTTGGCCAACCCAGGGATCTATGGCTACACCTTC. Translated: CASSLANPGIYGYTF.

This chain joins TRBV29-1 and TRBJ2-3, with 8 bases identical to TRBD2. The V and J ends lost 6 bases and 0 bases, in that order; junction bases with no gene match: 8. The length of the CDR3 is 15 residues. Germline CDR1 is SQVTM and CDR2 is ANQGSEA. CDR3 nucleotides: TGCAGCGTCCGCTTAAGCGGGGGAAGCACAGATACGCAGTATTTT. Protein product: CSVRLSGGSTDTQYF.

The V and J genes are TRBV5-1 and TRBJ1-5; D may be TRBD1 (5 bases). V shed 0 bases and J shed 6 bases, with 7 bases lying between them. This CDR3 has 13 residues. Germline loops: CDR1 SGHRS, CDR2 YFSETQ. CDR3 in amino acids: CASSLGGLQPQHF. The CDR3 DNA follows: TGCGCCAGCAGCTTGGGGGGCCTTCAGCCCCAGCATTTT.

The V gene is TRBV28, the J gene TRBJ1-5, with 7 bases lining up with TRBD1. Trimming removed 8 bases from V and 12 bases from J; junction bases left unmatched: 13. Germline CDR1 reads MDHEN; CDR2 reads SYDVKM. The CDR3 is 13 residues long. The DNA for the CDR3 is TGTGCCAGCGGGGGGACAGACACCCAGGGCCAGCATTTT. The encoded protein is CASGGTDTQGQHF.

The J gene is TRBJ2-2, the V gene TRBV19; 14 bases are a match to TRBD2. J gave up 3 bases and V 4 bases, and 10 bases lay outside the gene matches. Germline CDR1 is LNHDA and CDR2 is SQIVND (reference sequence). The CDR3 length is 19 residues. The CDR3: CASSKWATSGRAYTGELFF. DNA for the CDR3: TGTGCCAGTAGTAAATGGGCGACTAGCGGGAGGGCTTACACCGGGGAGCTGTTTTTT.

The gene calls are TRBV5-5 and TRBJ2-6; D may be TRBD1 (5 bases). Trimming left V 4 bases short and J 4 bases short, with 15 bases between. Germline V CDR1 and CDR2: SGHKS, YYEKEE (reference sequence). This CDR3 spans 16 amino acids. CDR3: CASSPLRVSGANVLTF. The CDR3 coding sequence is TGTGCCAGCAGCCCCCTCAGGGTCTCCGGGGCCAACGTCCTGACTTTC.

Concerning this clone itself: The sample contains more than one DNA sequence encoding this CDR3. The V call is TRBV6-1, the J call TRBJ1-1; 9 nucleotides agree with TRBD1. This CDR3 spans 14 amino acids. The germline V gene encodes CDR1 MNHNS and CDR2 SASEGT. The J segment lost 5 bases and the V segment lost 6 bases, leaving 7 bases of the junction unmatched. The CDR3 DNA sequence: TGTGCCAGCAGGGAGACAGGGGGTGGAACTGAAGCTTTCTTT. It translates to CASRETGGGTEAFF.

The rearrangement joins TRBV7-9 to TRBJ1-6; TRBD1 matches 7 bases. CDR1 is SEHNR, CDR2 FQNEAQ, per germline (reference sequence). Trimming at V came to 5 bases and at J to 9 bases, leaving 13 bases not matched to a gene. The CDR3 loop spans 16 amino acids. The CDR3 DNA reads TGTGCCAGCAGCGCAGCTCAGGGGGACTTCGGTTCACCCCTCCACTTT. This translates into CASSAAQGDFGSPLHF.

This rearrangement joins TRBV6-5 to TRBJ1-5; tentatively, D is TRBD1 (6 bases). The V end lost 7 bases, the J end lost 1 base, and 14 bases lay between the germline ends. CDR1 and CDR2 (germline): MNHEY, SVGAGI. There are 15 residues in the CDR3. CDR3 nucleotide sequence: TGTGCCAGCACCACAGACAGGAACAGCAATCAGCCCCAGCATTTT. Residues: CASTTDRNSNQPQHF.

The rearrangement joins TRBV7-8 to TRBJ1-1; D is undetermined. Per the germline V gene, CDR1 is SGHVS and CDR2 is FQNEAQ. The CDR3 is 14 amino acids. V lost 7 bases to trimming and J lost 0 bases, with 12 bases between them. CDR3 sequence (DNA): TGTGCCAGCACCTGGATAGAATTGAACACTGAAGCTTTCTTT. Protein: CASTWIELNTEAFF.

The rearrangement uses TRBV11-2 and TRBJ2-3; 7 nucleotides line up with TRBD1. The CDR3 length is 16 residues. V gave up 2 bases and J gave up 3 bases; unmatched junction bases: 8. Germline CDR1 SGHAT, CDR2 FQNNGV. The CDR3 spells CASSLLRGQGTDTQYF. CDR3 nucleotide sequence: TGTGCCAGCAGCTTATTAAGGGGGCAGGGGACAGATACGCAGTATTTT.

The genes are TRBV28 and TRBJ2-1; 11 bases map to TRBD1. With 2 bases clipped from V and 9 bases from J, the junction kept 9 bases outside the gene matches. The CDR3 covers 16 residues. Germline CDR1 reads MDHEN; CDR2 reads SYDVKM. In DNA, the CDR3 is TGTGCCAGCAGTTTAGGTGGGACAGGGGGAGTGGGTGAGCAGTTCTTC. Encoded protein: CASSLGGTGGVGEQFF. Based on the CDR3 plus reference TRBV28 and TRBJ2-1, the full variable domain is DVKVTQSSRYLVKRTGEKVFLECVQDMDHENMFWYRQDPGLGLRLIYFSYDVKMKEKGDIPEGYSVSREKKERFSLILESASTNQTSMYLCASSLGGTGGVGEQFFGPGTRLTVL.

A single count supports this clone. The rearrangement joins TRBV14 to TRBJ2-5; possibly TRBD1 for D (6 bases). With 0 bases removed from V and 2 bases from J, the gap between germline ends came to 13 bases. CDR1 is SGHDN, CDR2 FVKESK, per germline. This CDR3 has 16 residues. The CDR3 DNA sequence: TGTGCCAGCAGCCAAGATTGGCCAGGGGTACAAGAGACCCAGTACTTC. Protein product: CASSQDWPGVQETQYF.

The V and J genes are TRBV5-1 and TRBJ2-1; 13 bases align to TRBD2. With 4 bases clipped from V and 3 bases from J, the junction kept 7 bases outside the gene matches. This CDR3 contains 17 residues. From germline, CDR1 is SGHRS and CDR2 YFSETQ. CDR3 nucleotide sequence: TGCGCCAGCAGCGGAGGGGGACTAGCGGGAAGCTACAATGAGCAGTTCTTC. Protein product: CASSGGGLAGSYNEQFF.